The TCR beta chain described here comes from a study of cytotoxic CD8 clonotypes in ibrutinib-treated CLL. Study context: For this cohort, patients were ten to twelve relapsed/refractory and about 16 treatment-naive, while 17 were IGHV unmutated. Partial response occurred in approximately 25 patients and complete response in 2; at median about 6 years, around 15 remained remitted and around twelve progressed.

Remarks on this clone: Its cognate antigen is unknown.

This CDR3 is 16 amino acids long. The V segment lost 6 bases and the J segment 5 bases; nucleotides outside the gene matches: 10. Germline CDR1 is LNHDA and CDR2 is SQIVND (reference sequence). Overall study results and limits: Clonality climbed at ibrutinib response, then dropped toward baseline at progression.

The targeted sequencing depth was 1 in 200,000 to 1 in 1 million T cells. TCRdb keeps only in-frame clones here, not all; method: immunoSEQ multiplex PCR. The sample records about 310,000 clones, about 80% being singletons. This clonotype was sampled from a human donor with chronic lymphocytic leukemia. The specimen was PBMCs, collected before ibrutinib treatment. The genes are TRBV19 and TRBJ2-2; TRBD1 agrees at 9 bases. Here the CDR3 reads CASSVTGGLLTGELFF. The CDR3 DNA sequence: TGTGCCAGTAGCGTTACAGGGGGCCTGTTGACCGGGGAGCTGTTTTTT.